This T cell receptor beta chain was sequenced in a study of T cells in Graves' hyperthyroidism and ophthalmopathy. The CDR3 spans 17 residues. Germline-derived CDR1 and CDR2 are MGHRA and YSYEKL. Patients aged 18 to 65 had newly diagnosed hyperthyroidism lasting under 2 months. The study based diagnoses on clinical symptoms, serum thyroxine and TRAb, thyroid ultrasound and orbital computed tomography. At first hyperthyroidism diagnosis, before any ophthalmopathy symptoms, the blood sample was collected. Study-wide results and caveats: Blood shared most expanded thyroid clonotypes above 0.001.

The sample holds a few counts of this clonotype. The antigen is undetermined. The germline gene is not matched at one end of the junction; a read error may be the cause. TCR beta CDR3 regions were amplified from RNA. In the first-round RT-PCR of the TCR CDR3, the HTBI primer set was used. TCRdb fed the multiplex PCR reads into MiXCR, producing one record per CDR3 protein. The sample records roughly 500,000 distinct CDR3 sequences, approximately 14% being singletons. Sequencing was done on a sample of blood. The V and J genes are TRBV4-1 and TRBJ2-7; D may be TRBD1 (6 bases). The TCR was taken from a woman in her thirties with Graves' hyperthyroidism that later progressed to Graves' ophthalmopathy. The CDR3 loop reads CASGQDPTGHESYEQYF. The CDR3 coding sequence is TGCGCCAGCGGCCAAGACCCCACAGGGCATGAATCCTACGAGCAGTACTTC.